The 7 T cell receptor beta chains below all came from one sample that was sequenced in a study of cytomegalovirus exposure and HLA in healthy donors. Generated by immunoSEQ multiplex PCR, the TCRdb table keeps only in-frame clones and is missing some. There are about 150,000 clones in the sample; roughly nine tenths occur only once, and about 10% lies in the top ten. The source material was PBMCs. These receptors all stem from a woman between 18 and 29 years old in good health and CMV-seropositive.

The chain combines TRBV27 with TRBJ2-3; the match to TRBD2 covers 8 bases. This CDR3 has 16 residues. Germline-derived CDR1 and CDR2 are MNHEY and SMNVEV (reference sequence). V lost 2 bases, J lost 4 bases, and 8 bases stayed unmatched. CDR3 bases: TGTGCCAGCAGTTTAATCGTAGCGGGGCCCTCAGATACGCAGTATTTT. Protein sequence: CASSLIVAGPSDTQYF.

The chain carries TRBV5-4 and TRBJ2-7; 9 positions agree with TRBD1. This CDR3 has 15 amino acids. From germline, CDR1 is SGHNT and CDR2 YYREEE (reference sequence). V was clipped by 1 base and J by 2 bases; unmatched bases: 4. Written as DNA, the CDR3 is TGTGCCAGCAGCTTGATGGGACAGGGAACCTACGAGCAGTACTTC. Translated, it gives CASSLMGQGTYEQYF.

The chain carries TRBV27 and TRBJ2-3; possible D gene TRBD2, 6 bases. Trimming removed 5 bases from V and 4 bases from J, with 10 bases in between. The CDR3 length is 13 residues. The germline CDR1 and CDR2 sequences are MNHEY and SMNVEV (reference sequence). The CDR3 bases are TGTGCCAGCAGTCGGGGGTTGGCAGATACGCAGTATTTT. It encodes CASSRGLADTQYF.

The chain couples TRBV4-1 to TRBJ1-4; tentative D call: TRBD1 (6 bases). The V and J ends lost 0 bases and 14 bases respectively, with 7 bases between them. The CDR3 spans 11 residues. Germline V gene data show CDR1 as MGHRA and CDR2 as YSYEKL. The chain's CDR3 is CASSQDGGLFF. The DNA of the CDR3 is TGCGCCAGCAGCCAAGATGGGGGCCTGTTTTTT.

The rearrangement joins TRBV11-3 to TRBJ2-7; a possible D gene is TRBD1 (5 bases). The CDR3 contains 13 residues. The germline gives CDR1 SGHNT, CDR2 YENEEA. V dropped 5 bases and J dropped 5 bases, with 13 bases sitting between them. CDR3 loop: CASSPSSRDEQYF. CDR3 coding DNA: TGTGCCAGCAGCCCAAGTTCCAGGGACGAGCAGTACTTC. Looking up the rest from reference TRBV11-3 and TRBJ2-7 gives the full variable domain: EAGVVQSPRYKIIEKKQPVAFWCNPISGHNTLYWYLQNLGQGPELLIRYENEEAVDDSQLPKDRFSAERLKGVDSTLKIQPAELGDSAVYLCASSPSSRDEQYFGPGTRLTVT.

The CDR3 is CASTGQGTYSPLHF. The CDR3 DNA reads TGTGCCAGCACCGGACAGGGGACCTATTCACCCCTCCACTTT. The chain is built from TRBV7-3 and TRBJ1-6; 9 positions match TRBD1. With 7 bases clipped from V and 8 bases from J, the junction kept 6 bases outside the gene matches. This CDR3 has 14 amino acids. Germline V CDR1 and CDR2: SGHTA, FQGTGA.

The CDR3 sequence is CASRHTYGEGMNTEAFF. The CDR3, as DNA: TGTGCCAGCAGGCATACCTACGGGGAGGGGATGAACACTGAAGCTTTCTTT. V is TRBV11-2 and J is TRBJ1-1, with D possibly TRBD1 on 5 matching bases. Between the trimmed V and J ends, which lost 6 bases and 0 bases, there was a span of 20 bases. The CDR3 has 17 residues. Germline CDR1 reads SGHAT; CDR2 reads FQNNGV.